A single sample is the source of the 24 T cell receptor beta chains below, sequenced in a study of CD8+ T cells in alopecia areata. Sequencing relied on a cDNA template that was reverse transcribed from extracted RNA. The protocol was immunoSEQ multiplex PCR, while the TCRdb copy is restricted to in-frame clones and leaves out a portion. Altogether 140,000 to 150,000 clones are present, around 50% being singletons, with the ten largest covering about 6.8%. Sequencing input: CD4+ T cells sorted from blood. These receptors were collected from a human donor with alopecia areata.

This clone was seen a few times. V gene TRBV29-1 combines with J gene TRBJ2-7; D gene ambiguous. The CDR3 contains 13 residues. The V gene lost 4 bases and the J gene lost 2 bases, with 12 bases spanning the gap. In germline, CDR1 is SQVTM, CDR2 ANQGSEA. CDR3 region: CSVAQVSAYEQYF. In DNA form, the CDR3 reads TGCAGCGTTGCCCAGGTGTCCGCCTACGAGCAGTACTTC.

This clone was seen once. The chain joins TRBV11-1 to TRBJ2-7, with no clear D. From germline, CDR1 is SGHAT and CDR2 FQDESV (reference sequence). The CDR3 contains 13 residues. V shed 1 base and J shed 2 bases, with 6 bases lying between them. Here the CDR3 DNA reads TGTGCCAGCAGCTTAGGTGAACCCTACGAGCAGTACTTC. Translated: CASSLGEPYEQYF.

This clone has just a few counts. The chain couples TRBV19 to TRBJ2-1, with TRBD2 identical over 14 bases. The CDR3 is 15 residues long. The germline CDR1 and CDR2 sequences are LNHDA and SQIVND (reference sequence). The trim removed 5 bases at V and 7 bases at J, leaving 4 bases unmatched. The CDR3 bases are TGTGCCAGTAGTCCTCGACTAGCGGGAGGGAATGAGCAGTTCTTC. Amino acids: CASSPRLAGGNEQFF.

This clone was counted a few times. The rearrangement uses TRBV5-1 and TRBJ2-1; 7 positions match TRBD2. J was trimmed by 12 bases and V by 1 base; bases with no gene match: 10. The germline CDR1 and CDR2 sequences are SGHRS and YFSETQ. The CDR3 is 14 amino acids. The CDR3 protein is CASSLLEAGFAQFF. Here the CDR3 DNA reads TGCGCCAGCAGCTTGCTTGAAGCGGGATTTGCGCAGTTCTTC.

This clone was seen a handful of times. The J gene is TRBJ2-1, the V gene TRBV5-4; 7 bases align to TRBD2. Germline trimming cut 0 bases from V and 8 bases from J; bases unmatched to any gene: 11. This CDR3 contains 16 residues. From germline, CDR1 is SGHNT and CDR2 YYREEE (reference sequence). The CDR3 bases are TGTGCCAGCAGCTTGGATGCGGGAGCCCGATCCGATGAGCAGTTCTTC. It encodes CASSLDAGARSDEQFF.

The rearrangement joins TRBV29-1 to TRBJ1-1; D might be TRBD1 (6 bases). The V gene lost 7 bases and the J gene lost 4 bases, with 19 bases spanning the gap. CDR1 is SQVTM and CDR2 is ANQGSEA in the germline V gene. This CDR3 has 14 amino acids. CDR3 in amino acids: CSAVGQHLLTEAFF. CDR3 DNA: TGCAGCGCAGTAGGACAGCACCTTCTCACTGAAGCTTTCTTT.

The table lists this clone with a few counts. This chain uses TRBV5-1 with TRBJ2-3; TRBD2 agrees at 12 bases. This CDR3 has 16 amino acids. Germline V lookup: CDR1 SGHRS, CDR2 YFSETQ. With 2 bases clipped from V and 0 bases from J, the junction kept 1 base outside the gene matches. The CDR3 DNA follows: TGCGCCAGCAGCTTTGGGACTAGCGGGAGCACAGATACGCAGTATTTT. Translated: CASSFGTSGSTDTQYF.

The table lists this clone with a count of one. The chain joins TRBV5-4 to TRBJ2-5; unclear D gene. CDR1 is SGHNT and CDR2 is YYREEE in the germline V gene (reference sequence). The length of the CDR3 is 13 residues. Trimming removed 2 bases from V and 5 bases from J, with 10 bases in between. CDR3: CASSFGDRETQYF. The CDR3, as DNA: TGTGCCAGCAGCTTTGGGGATCGGGAGACCCAGTACTTC.

The rearrangement joins TRBV20-1 to TRBJ2-3; D is undetermined. Germline V CDR1 and CDR2: DFQATT, SNEGSKA (reference sequence). This CDR3 is 11 amino acids long. With 3 bases removed from V and 6 bases from J, the gap between germline ends came to 7 bases. CDR3 region: CSASLADTQYF. CDR3 DNA: TGCAGTGCTAGTCTCGCGGATACGCAGTATTTT.

This clone showed up just a few times. The V and J genes are TRBV7-3 and TRBJ2-3; D unresolved. V gave up 2 bases and J gave up 2 bases, with 8 bases separating them. Germline-derived CDR1 and CDR2 are SGHTA and FQGTGA. This CDR3 is 14 amino acids long. CDR3 loop: CASSLVAYTDTQYF. The CDR3 nucleotides read TGTGCCAGCAGCTTAGTGGCCTACACAGATACGCAGTATTTT. Full variable domain (missing parts from reference TRBV7-3 and TRBJ2-3): GAGVSQTPSNKVTEKGKYVELRCDPISGHTALYWYRQSLGQGPEFLIYFQGTGAADDSGLPNDRFFAVRPEGSVSTLKIQRTERGDSAVYLCASSLVAYTDTQYFGPGTRLTVL.

This clone has just a few counts. The chain has TRBV29-1 and TRBJ1-1; 7 nucleotides agree with TRBD1. There are 11 residues in the CDR3. After removal of 6 bases from V and 5 bases from J, the junction contained 3 bases not matched to a gene. Germline V gives CDR1 SQVTM, CDR2 ANQGSEA. The CDR3 DNA is TGCAGCGTCAGGGGGGGGACTGAAGCTTTCTTT. This sequence encodes CSVRGGTEAFF.

The J gene is TRBJ2-3, the V gene TRBV29-1, with D unclear. The V end lost 6 bases, the J end lost 7 bases, and 17 bases lay between the germline ends. This CDR3 is built from 13 residues. The germline gives CDR1 SQVTM, CDR2 ANQGSEA. CDR3: CSVRLALSHTQYF. The CDR3 DNA sequence: TGCAGCGTAAGACTTGCCCTGTCCCATACGCAGTATTTT.

This chain uses TRBV5-6 with TRBJ2-1; no reliable D call. Deletions cut 2 bases from V and 11 bases from J, with 14 bases between. CDR1 is SGHDT, CDR2 YYEEEE, per germline. This CDR3 is 13 amino acids long. The CDR3 reads CASSLAPGQKQFF. Written as DNA, the CDR3 is TGTGCCAGCAGCTTAGCCCCTGGGCAAAAGCAGTTCTTC.

J is TRBJ2-7 and V is TRBV30; D is undetermined. Germline V gives CDR1 GTSNPN, CDR2 SVGIG (reference sequence). Between the trimmed V and J ends, which lost 0 bases and 6 bases, there was a span of 6 bases. The CDR3 extends over 11 amino acids. In DNA, the CDR3 is TGTGCCTGGAGTGTACAAATCGAGCAGTACTTC. Translating gives CAWSVQIEQYF. The full variable domain, its missing parts supplied by reference TRBV30 and TRBJ2-7, is SQTIHQWPATLVQPVGSPLSLECTVEGTSNPNLYWYRQAAGRGLQLLFYSVGIGQISSEVPQNLSASRPQDRQFILSSKKLLLSDSGFYLCAWSVQIEQYFGPGTRLTVT.

The chain is built from TRBV6-5 and TRBJ2-3; D is unresolved. The CDR3 covers 15 residues. Trimming removed 0 bases from V and 0 bases from J, with 7 bases in between. The germline CDR1 and CDR2 sequences are MNHEY and SVGAGI. As DNA, the CDR3 is TGTGCCAGCAGTTACTCCCGGGTTAGCACAGATACGCAGTATTTT. It is translated as CASSYSRVSTDTQYF.

This clone was seen a handful of times. The V call is TRBV29-1, the J call TRBJ2-6; TRBD2 might be the D (5 bases). The CDR3 is 16 residues long. Trimming removed 4 bases at V and 1 base at J, with 14 bases between. Per germline, CDR1 SQVTM and CDR2 ANQGSEA. The CDR3 nucleotides read TGCAGCGTTGTTGTTGGGAGCAGTTCTGGGGCCAACGTCCTGACTTTC. As protein: CSVVVGSSSGANVLTF.

V and J are TRBV5-1 and TRBJ2-1; the match to TRBD1 covers 10 bases. The V gene's germline CDR1 is SGHRS and CDR2 YFSETQ. The CDR3 covers 14 residues. Trimming removed 4 bases from V and 7 bases from J; junction bases left unmatched: 5. This CDR3 is CASSPSGQGNEQFF. The CDR3 DNA reads TGCGCCAGCAGCCCCTCGGGACAGGGGAATGAGCAGTTCTTC. The variable domain in full, completed from reference TRBV5-1 and TRBJ2-1, reads KAGVTQTPRYLIKTRGQQVTLSCSPISGHRSVSWYQQTPGQGLQFLFEYFSETQRNKGNFPGRFSGRQFSNSRSEMNVSTLELGDSALYLCASSPSGQGNEQFFGPGTRLTVL.

The chain is built from TRBV30 and TRBJ2-3; D call uncertain. The CDR3 consists of 15 residues. Trimming stripped 0 bases from V and 4 bases from J, with 14 bases between. Germline V lookup: CDR1 GTSNPN, CDR2 SVGIG (reference sequence). In nucleotides, the CDR3 is TGTGCCTGGAGTGTACGTAGCTCTCGCGCAGATACGCAGTATTTT. Translated: CAWSVRSSRADTQYF.

The chain uses TRBV29-1 and TRBJ2-5; D gene ambiguous. The germline V and J ends were trimmed by 7 bases and 0 bases, with 6 bases remaining between them. Germline-derived CDR1 and CDR2 are SQVTM and ANQGSEA. The CDR3 is made up of 11 amino acids. CDR3 sequence reads: CSGGYQETQYF. The CDR3, as DNA: TGCAGCGGAGGTTACCAAGAGACCCAGTACTTC.

This rearrangement joins TRBV15 to TRBJ2-2; D is uncertain. Germline CDR1 reads LNHNV; CDR2 reads YYDKDF (reference sequence). With 4 bases removed from V and 1 base from J, the gap between germline ends came to 7 bases. The CDR3 consists of 14 residues. The CDR3 DNA follows: TGTGCCACCAGCATCAAGAGGAACACCGGGGAGCTGTTTTTT. Its translation: CATSIKRNTGELFF.

V is TRBV27 and J is TRBJ2-2, with D hard to call. CDR1 MNHEY and CDR2 SMNVEV come from the germline V gene (reference sequence). V shed 6 bases and J shed 7 bases, with 0 bases lying between them. This CDR3 is built from 9 residues. CDR3 DNA sequence: TGTGCCAGCAGCGGGGAGCTGTTTTTT. It yields the protein CASSGELFF.

There are a few counts of this clone. The chain combines TRBV6-6 with TRBJ2-7, with TRBD2 matching 13 bases. The CDR3 consists of 15 residues. The trim removed 2 bases at V and 2 bases at J, leaving 0 bases unmatched. The germline CDR1 and CDR2 sequences are MNHNY and SVGAGI (reference sequence). The CDR3 DNA sequence: TGTGCCAGCAGTTACGGGACTAGCGGGACCTACGAGCAGTACTTC. Its protein product is CASSYGTSGTYEQYF.

V is TRBV5-1 and J is TRBJ2-1; TRBD2 matches 12 bases. V was pared by 4 bases and J by 7 bases, with 9 bases of the junction left unmatched. The CDR3 covers 16 residues. The germline CDR1 and CDR2 sequences are SGHRS and YFSETQ. CDR3 in DNA: TGCGCCAGCAGCCATAGACTAGCGGGAGAGAAGAATGAGCAGTTCTTC. Translated, it gives CASSHRLAGEKNEQFF.

The chain links TRBV5-6 to TRBJ1-2, with D perhaps matching TRBD1 (5 bases). V was trimmed by 4 bases and J by 4 bases, leaving 14 bases between them. CDR1 and CDR2 from the germline V gene are SGHDT and YYEEEE. CDR3 length: 14 residues. The CDR3 DNA reads as TGTGCCAGCAGCAGGGACCTTAATGGCTATGGCTACACCTTC. It translates to CASSRDLNGYGYTF. Variable domain in full (rest from reference TRBV5-6 and TRBJ1-2): DAGVTQSPTHLIKTRGQQVTLRCSPKSGHDTVSWYQQALGQGPQFIFQYYEEEERQRGNFPDRFSGHQFPNYSSELNVNALLLGDSALYLCASSRDLNGYGYTFGSGTRLTVV.